These 5 T cell receptor beta chains share one sample of origin, sequenced in a study of blood T cell repertoires in COVID-19. Some clones are missing from TCRdb's copy, which holds only in-frame ones; the method was immunoSEQ multiplex PCR. In the table there are 150,000 to 200,000 clones, approximately 78% of which are singletons. The material sequenced was PBMCs or T cells enriched from blood (not recorded which). These receptors came from a woman aged 45 to 65 who had recovered from COVID-19.

The chain links TRBV5-4 to TRBJ1-3; D not certain. V lost 1 base and J 4 bases, leaving 6 bases between the germline ends. The CDR3 is made up of 13 amino acids. Germline V gene data show CDR1 as SGHNT and CDR2 as YYREEE (reference sequence). CDR3 protein: CASSLYGGNTIYF. CDR3 sequence (DNA): TGTGCCAGCAGCTTGTACGGGGGAAACACCATATATTTT.

The V call is TRBV11-3, the J call TRBJ2-2; D not resolved. The CDR3 sequence is 15 residues long. Germline V lookup: CDR1 SGHNT, CDR2 YENEEA. Trimming removed 2 bases at V and 2 bases at J, with 9 bases between. CDR3 residues: CASSLSPSNTGELFF. DNA of the CDR3: TGTGCCAGCAGCTTATCGCCGAGTAACACCGGGGAGCTGTTTTTT. Full variable domain (rest looked up from reference TRBV11-3 and TRBJ2-2): EAGVVQSPRYKIIEKKQPVAFWCNPISGHNTLYWYLQNLGQGPELLIRYENEEAVDDSQLPKDRFSAERLKGVDSTLKIQPAELGDSAVYLCASSLSPSNTGELFFGEGSRLTVL.

The V call is TRBV30, the J call TRBJ1-4; no clear D. Looked up from germline, CDR1 is GTSNPN and CDR2 is SVGIG (reference sequence). The CDR3 runs 12 residues. The V and J ends lost 0 bases and 10 bases respectively, with 9 bases between them. The CDR3 here is CAWSVSPGKLFF. DNA of the CDR3: TGTGCCTGGAGTGTTAGTCCGGGAAAACTGTTTTTT. Based on the CDR3 plus reference TRBV30 and TRBJ1-4, the full variable domain is SQTIHQWPATLVQPVGSPLSLECTVEGTSNPNLYWYRQAAGRGLQLLFYSVGIGQISSEVPQNLSASRPQDRQFILSSKKLLLSDSGFYLCAWSVSPGKLFFGSGTQLSVL.

J is TRBJ1-2 and V is TRBV28, with D unclear. V was shortened by 2 bases and J by 0 bases, with 10 bases between the two germline ends. This CDR3 contains 15 residues. The V gene's germline CDR1 is MDHEN and CDR2 SYDVKM. This chain's CDR3 is CASSLRGGANYGYTF. The DNA for the CDR3 is TGTGCCAGCAGTTTACGCGGCGGGGCTAACTATGGCTACACCTTC.

V usage is TRBV5-6 and J usage is TRBJ2-5; D remains unclear. The CDR3 has 16 amino acids. Looked up from germline, CDR1 is SGHDT and CDR2 is YYEEEE. V was shortened by 1 base and J by 9 bases, with 22 bases between the two germline ends. The CDR3 DNA reads as TGTGCCAGCAGCTTGAAATCTCTTGGCCCGCCGATGGCCCAGTACTTC. Its protein is CASSLKSLGPPMAQYF.